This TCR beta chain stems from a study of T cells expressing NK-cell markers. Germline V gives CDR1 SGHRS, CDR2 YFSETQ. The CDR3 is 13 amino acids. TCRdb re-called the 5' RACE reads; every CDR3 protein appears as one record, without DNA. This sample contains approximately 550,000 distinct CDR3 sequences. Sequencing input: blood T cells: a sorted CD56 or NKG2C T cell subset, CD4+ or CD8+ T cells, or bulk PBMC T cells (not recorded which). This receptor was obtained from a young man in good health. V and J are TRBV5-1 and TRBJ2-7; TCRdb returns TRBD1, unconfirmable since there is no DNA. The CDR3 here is CASTKDGTYEQYF.